The present entry profiles one TCR beta chain with its context. Its antigen has not been determined. Per-base quality was not reported, and no clone a single base away is much larger than it. The immunoSEQ Assay, a bias-controlled multiplex PCR, was used to amplify TCRbeta CDR3 regions from genomic DNA. Turning to the authors' computational methods: Within the assay, amplification of reference gene primers was used to estimate how many nucleated cells each sample contained. To quantify the absolute abundance of each unique TCRbeta CDR3 rearrangement, sequence reads were collapsed and filtered. For each sample, productive Simpson clonality was calculated as the square root of Simpson's diversity index across productive rearrangements. TCRdb holds this immuneACCESS table with in-frame rearrangements only. Some clones are missing; in checked studies, unresolved V genes explain under half, and the rest has no known cause. V and J calls and clone size come straight from that table; D and trimming were deduced from the DNA. For this sample there are around 470,000 clones; nearly 90% appear just once. Of the sample, 0.7% to 1% is held by the ten largest clones.

One collaborating source in Seattle enrolled patients during active infection and followed them longitudinally through the course of disease. Each collaborating institution followed its own protocols to collect whole blood in K2EDTA tubes. For TCRbeta analysis, collaborators shipped samples as frozen whole blood, isolated PBMCs, or DNA extracted from either of those sample types. The record originates from a study of blood T cell repertoires in COVID-19 (dated by TCRdb to between 2020 and 2021). A note on the overall study: Samples covering the acute and convalescent phases of COVID-19 were provided by collaborators in the United States, Italy and Spain. Nearly every sample came with metadata listing a de-identified subject ID, COVID-19 status, age in years and sex. The dataset comprised deeply sampled blood TCRbeta repertoires from subjects exposed to, actively infected with, or recovered from COVID-19. A freely available public database, intended as a resource for researchers studying the immune response to SARS-CoV-2, is where the repertoires were released. The prospective study material was composed of cDNA or gDNA derived from T cells, B-cell-depleted T cells, or PBMCs. The samples were drawn from the first 160 participants of the ongoing ImmuneRACE study and from some 1,300 subjects provided by 6 global collaborators. Where available, HLA class I and class II types were obtained from metadata supplied by the sample provider rather than from assay-based typing. General findings and caveats noted by the study authors: The amount of clinical and demographic metadata varied by source and participant and was provided uncurated.

The junction carries 17 bases between V and J, which are trimmed by 3 bases and 4 bases respectively. CDR1 GTSNPN and CDR2 SVGIG are derived from the germline V gene (reference sequence). Spanning cysteine to phenylalanine, the CDR3 consists of 15 amino acids. CDR3 DNA is the only sequence kept; it has 45 bases, read in frame from the first base. This receptor was obtained from a man aged 18 to 29 with COVID-19, enrolled during active disease. The chain joins TRBV30 to TRBJ2-3; TRBD2 is possibly the D segment (7 matching bases). Sequenced: peripheral blood. Read as DNA, the sequence is TGTGCCTGGAGCACCACCGGGGGGCTGGCAGATACGCAGTATTTT. This codes for CAWSTTGGLADTQYF.